This TCR beta chain comes out of a study of T cell responses to AZD1222 COVID-19 vaccine. Clones were read by immunoSEQ multiplex PCR, and TCRdb kept only the in-frame ones, dropping some. The sample consists of roughly 150,000 clones, approximately 86% of them appearing once. CDR1 SGHAT and CDR2 FQNNGV come from the germline V gene. Trimming cost V 4 bases and J 3 bases; bases outside gene matches: 5. CDR3 length: 15 amino acids. The input for sequencing was peripheral blood, taken after recovery from COVID-19. The clonotype comes from an adult who had recovered from COVID-19. The chain combines TRBV11-2 with TRBJ2-2, with 7 bases matching TRBD1. The CDR3: CASSSRGMDTGELFF. The DNA for the CDR3 is TGTGCCAGCAGCTCCAGGGGGATGGACACCGGGGAGCTGTTTTTT.